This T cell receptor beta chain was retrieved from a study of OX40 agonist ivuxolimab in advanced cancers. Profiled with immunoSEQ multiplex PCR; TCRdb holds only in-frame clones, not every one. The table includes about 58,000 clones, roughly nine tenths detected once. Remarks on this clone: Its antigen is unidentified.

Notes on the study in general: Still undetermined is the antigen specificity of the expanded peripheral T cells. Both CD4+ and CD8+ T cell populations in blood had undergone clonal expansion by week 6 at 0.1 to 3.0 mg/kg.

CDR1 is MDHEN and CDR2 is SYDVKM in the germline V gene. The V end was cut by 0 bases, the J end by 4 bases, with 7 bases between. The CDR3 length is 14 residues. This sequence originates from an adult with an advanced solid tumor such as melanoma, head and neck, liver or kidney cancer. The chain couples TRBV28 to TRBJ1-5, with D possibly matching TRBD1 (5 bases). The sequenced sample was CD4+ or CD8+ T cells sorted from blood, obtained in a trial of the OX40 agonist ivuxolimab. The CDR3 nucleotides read TGTGCCAGCAGTTTATGGGGGGAGAATCAGCCCCAGCATTTT. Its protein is CASSLWGENQPQHF.